This T cell receptor beta chain was captured by sequencing in a study of T cell responses to AZD1222 COVID-19 vaccine. Findings of the study overall: There were mostly white British donors and more females than males, and clonal diversity was possibly underestimated. Repertoire sampling was restricted to post-peak T cell response timepoints.

The CDR3 extends over 17 amino acids. Trimming removed 5 bases from V and 1 base from J; junction bases left unmatched: 7. Germline assignment: CDR1 MDHEN and CDR2 SYDVKM. The assay was immunoSEQ multiplex PCR, and TCRdb's table has in-frame clones only and misses some. This sample yields about 200,000 clones, of which roughly 92% are seen a single time; 3.6% belongs to the top ten. As regards this clone: The antigen remains unidentified.

The chain carries TRBV28 and TRBJ1-5; 11 bases are shared with TRBD1. The receptor comes from an adult who received the MenACWY meningococcal vaccine as a control. Sample: peripheral blood, taken 28 days after the second dose of the MenACWY control vaccine. DNA for the CDR3: TGTGCCAGCAGTACACGCCGGACAGGGGGCAGCAATCAGCCCCAGCATTTT. Amino acids: CASSTRRTGGSNQPQHF.